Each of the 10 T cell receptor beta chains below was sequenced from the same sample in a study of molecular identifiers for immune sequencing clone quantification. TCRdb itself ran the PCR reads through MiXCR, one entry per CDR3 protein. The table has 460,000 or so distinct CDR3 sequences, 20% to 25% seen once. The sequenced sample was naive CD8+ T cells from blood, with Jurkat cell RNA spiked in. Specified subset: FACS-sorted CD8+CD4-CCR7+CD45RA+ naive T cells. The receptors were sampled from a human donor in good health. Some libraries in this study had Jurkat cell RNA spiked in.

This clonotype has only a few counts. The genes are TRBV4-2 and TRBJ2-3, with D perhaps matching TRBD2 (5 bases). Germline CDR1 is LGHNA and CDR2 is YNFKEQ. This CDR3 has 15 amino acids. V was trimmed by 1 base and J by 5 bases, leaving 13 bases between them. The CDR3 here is CASSQGGSSGDTQYF. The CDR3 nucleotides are TGTGCCAGCAGCCAAGGCGGGTCGTCGGGAGATACGCAGTATTTT.

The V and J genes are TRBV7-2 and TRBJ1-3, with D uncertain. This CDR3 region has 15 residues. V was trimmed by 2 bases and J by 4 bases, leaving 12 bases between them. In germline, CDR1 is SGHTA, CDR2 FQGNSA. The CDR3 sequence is CASSLIRSGGNTIYF. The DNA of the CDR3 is TGTGCCAGCAGCTTAATCCGGTCAGGAGGAAACACCATATATTTT.

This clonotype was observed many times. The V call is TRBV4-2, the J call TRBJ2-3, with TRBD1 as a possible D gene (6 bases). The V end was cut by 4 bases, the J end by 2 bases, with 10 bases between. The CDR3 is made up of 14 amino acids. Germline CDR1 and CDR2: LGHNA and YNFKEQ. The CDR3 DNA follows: TGTGCCAGCAGCCTGGGACAACTCACAGATACGCAGTATTTT. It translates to CASSLGQLTDTQYF.

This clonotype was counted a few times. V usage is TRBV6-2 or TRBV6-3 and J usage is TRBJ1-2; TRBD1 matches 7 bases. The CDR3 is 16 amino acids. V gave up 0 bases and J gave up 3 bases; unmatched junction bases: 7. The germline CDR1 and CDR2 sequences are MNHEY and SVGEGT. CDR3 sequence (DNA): TGTGCCAGCAGTTACTCGGGAACAGGGGAGTACTATGGCTACACCTTC. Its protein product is CASSYSGTGEYYGYTF.

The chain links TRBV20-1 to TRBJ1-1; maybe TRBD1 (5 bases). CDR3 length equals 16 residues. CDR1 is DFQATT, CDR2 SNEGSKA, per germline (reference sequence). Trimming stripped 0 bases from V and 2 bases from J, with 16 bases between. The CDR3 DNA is TGCAGTGCTAGAGATTTCGAGGGGATTACTAACACTGAAGCTTTCTTT. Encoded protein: CSARDFEGITNTEAFF.

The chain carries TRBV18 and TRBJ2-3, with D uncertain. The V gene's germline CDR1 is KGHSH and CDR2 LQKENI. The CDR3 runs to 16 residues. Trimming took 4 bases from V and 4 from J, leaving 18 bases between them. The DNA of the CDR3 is TGTGCCAGCTCACGTACCGGTTTTAACAGCGCAGATACGCAGTATTTT. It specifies CASSRTGFNSADTQYF.

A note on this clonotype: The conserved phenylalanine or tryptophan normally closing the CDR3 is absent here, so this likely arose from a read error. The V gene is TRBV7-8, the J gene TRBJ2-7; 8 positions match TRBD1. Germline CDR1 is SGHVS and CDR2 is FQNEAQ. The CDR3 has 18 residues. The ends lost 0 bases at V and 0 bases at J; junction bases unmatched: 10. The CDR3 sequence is CASSLADRVERSSYEQYY. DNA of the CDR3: TGTGCCAGCAGCTTAGCGGACAGGGTAGAAAGAAGCTCCTACGAGCAGTACTAC.

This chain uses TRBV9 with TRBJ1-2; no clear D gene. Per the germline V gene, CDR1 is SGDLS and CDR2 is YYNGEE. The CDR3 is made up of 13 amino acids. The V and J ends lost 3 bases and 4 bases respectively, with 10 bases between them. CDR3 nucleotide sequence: TGTGCCAGCAGCGGGCCGGCACGCTATGGCTACACCTTC. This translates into CASSGPARYGYTF.

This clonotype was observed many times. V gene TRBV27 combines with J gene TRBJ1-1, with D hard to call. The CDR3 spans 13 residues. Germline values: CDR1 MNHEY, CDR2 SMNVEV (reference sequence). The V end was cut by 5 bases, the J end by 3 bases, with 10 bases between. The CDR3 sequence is CASSNNYYTEAFF. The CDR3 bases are TGTGCCAGCAGTAACAACTACTACACTGAAGCTTTCTTT.

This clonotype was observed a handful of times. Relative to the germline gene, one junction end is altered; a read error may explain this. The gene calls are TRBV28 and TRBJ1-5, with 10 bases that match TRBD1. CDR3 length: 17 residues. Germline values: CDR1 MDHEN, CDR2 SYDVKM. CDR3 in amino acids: CASSLDGTGVFNQPRHF. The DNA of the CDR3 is TGTGCCAGCAGTTTAGACGGGACAGGGGTTTTCAATCAGCCCCGGCATTTT.